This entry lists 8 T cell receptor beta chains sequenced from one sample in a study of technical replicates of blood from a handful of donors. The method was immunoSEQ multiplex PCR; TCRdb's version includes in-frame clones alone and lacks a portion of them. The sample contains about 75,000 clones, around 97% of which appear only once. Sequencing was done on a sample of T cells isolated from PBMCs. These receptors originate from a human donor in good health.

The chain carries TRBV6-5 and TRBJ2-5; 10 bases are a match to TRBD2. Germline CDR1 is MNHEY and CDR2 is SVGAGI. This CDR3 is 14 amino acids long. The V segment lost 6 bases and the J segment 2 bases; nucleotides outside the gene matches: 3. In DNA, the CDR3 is TGTGCCAGCAGAGGACTAGCGGCACAAGAGACCCAGTACTTC. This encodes CASRGLAAQETQYF.

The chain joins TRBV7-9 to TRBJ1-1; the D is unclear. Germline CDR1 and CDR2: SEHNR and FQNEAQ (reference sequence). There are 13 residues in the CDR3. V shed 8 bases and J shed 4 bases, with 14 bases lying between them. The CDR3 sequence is CASEGTWGTEAFF. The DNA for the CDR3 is TGTGCCAGCGAGGGAACATGGGGCACTGAAGCTTTCTTT. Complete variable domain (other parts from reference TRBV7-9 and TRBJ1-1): DTGVSQNPRHKITKRGQNVTFRCDPISEHNRLYWYRQTLGQGPEFLTYFQNEAQLEKSRLLSDRFSAERPKGSFSTLEIQRTEQGDSAMYLCASEGTWGTEAFFGQGTRLTVV.

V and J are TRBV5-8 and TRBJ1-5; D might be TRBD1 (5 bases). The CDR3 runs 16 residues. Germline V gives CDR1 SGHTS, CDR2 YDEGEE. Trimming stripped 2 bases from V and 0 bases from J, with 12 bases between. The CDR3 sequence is CASSFRGGDSNQPQHF. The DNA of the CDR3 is TGTGCCAGCAGCTTCCGTGGGGGGGATAGCAATCAGCCCCAGCATTTT.

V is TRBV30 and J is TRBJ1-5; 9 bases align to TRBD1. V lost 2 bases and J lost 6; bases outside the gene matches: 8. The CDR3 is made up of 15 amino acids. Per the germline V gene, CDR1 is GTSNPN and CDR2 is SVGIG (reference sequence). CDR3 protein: CAWSFRTGVAQPQHF. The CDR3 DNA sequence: TGTGCCTGGAGTTTTAGGACAGGGGTCGCTCAGCCCCAGCATTTT.

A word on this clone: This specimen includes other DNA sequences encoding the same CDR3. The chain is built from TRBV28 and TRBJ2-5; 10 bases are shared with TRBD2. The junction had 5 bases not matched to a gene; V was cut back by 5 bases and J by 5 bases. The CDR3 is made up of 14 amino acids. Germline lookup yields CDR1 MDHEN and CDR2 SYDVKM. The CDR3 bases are TGTGCCAGCAGTAATAGCGGGAGGCAGGAGACCCAGTACTTC. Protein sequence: CASSNSGRQETQYF.

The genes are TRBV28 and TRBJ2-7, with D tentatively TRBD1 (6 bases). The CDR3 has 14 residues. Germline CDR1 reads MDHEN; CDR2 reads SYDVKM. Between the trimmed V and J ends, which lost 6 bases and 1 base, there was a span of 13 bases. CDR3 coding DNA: TGTGCCAGCAGGGCGACAGGCGAATCCTACGAGCAGTACTTC. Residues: CASRATGESYEQYF.

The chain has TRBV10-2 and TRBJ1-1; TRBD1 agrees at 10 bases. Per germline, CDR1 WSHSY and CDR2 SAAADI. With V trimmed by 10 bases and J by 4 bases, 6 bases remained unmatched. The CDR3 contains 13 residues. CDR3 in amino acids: CATLTGGSTEAFF. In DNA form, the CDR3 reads TGCGCCACCTTGACAGGGGGCAGCACTGAAGCTTTCTTT.

CDR3 in amino acids: CSARDGEGYTF. CDR3 DNA: TGCAGTGCTAGAGACGGGGAAGGCTACACCTTC. The chain carries TRBV20-1 and TRBJ1-2; no clear D gene. CDR1 and CDR2 from the germline V gene are DFQATT and SNEGSKA (reference sequence). Trimming pared 0 bases from V and 8 bases from J, leaving 7 bases between. CDR3 length: 11 residues.